Listed here are 22 T cell receptor beta chains from one sample, sequenced in a study of CD8+CD57+ T cells in acquired aplastic anemia. Genomic DNA templated the TCR beta VDJ and CDR3 profiling. TCRdb independently ran MiXCR on the reads; one entry per CDR3 protein. The sample lists 40,000 to 45,000 distinct CDR3 sequences, 55% to 80% seen once, with 20% to 25% in the top ten. The material sequenced was sorted CD4+, CD8+, or CD8+CD57+ T cells (not recorded which) from PBMCs. The receptor source for this set is a human donor in good health, serving as a control.

This clonotype was found once. This chain connects TRBV20-1 to TRBJ2-7; no firm D call. V was clipped by 0 bases and J by 1 base, with 7 bases between them. The CDR3 loop spans 13 amino acids. Germline V gene data show CDR1 as DFQATT and CDR2 as SNEGSKA (reference sequence). The CDR3 coding sequence is TGCAGTGCTAGAGAATGGTCATCCTACGAGCAGTACTTC. This codes for CSAREWSSYEQYF.

The V and J genes are TRBV29-1 and TRBJ2-1, with TRBD2 matching 8 bases. Losses at the gene ends were 7 bases for V and 6 bases for J; bases not matched to a gene: 11. The germline CDR1 and CDR2 sequences are SQVTM and ANQGSEA. This CDR3 comprises 14 residues. The CDR3 loop is CSAQAGTSVNEQFF. The DNA of the CDR3 is TGCAGCGCCCAAGCCGGGACTAGTGTCAATGAGCAGTTCTTC.

The chain is built from TRBV10-3 and TRBJ2-7, with 11 nucleotides matching TRBD1. CDR1 is ENHRY and CDR2 is SYGVKD in the germline V gene. V shed 7 bases and J 5 bases; nucleotides not matched to a gene: 7. This CDR3 region has 14 residues. CDR3 sequence reads: CAINSGQGGNEQYF. CDR3 coding DNA: TGTGCCATCAATTCGGGACAGGGGGGAAACGAGCAGTACTTC.

This clonotype was detected ten times or more. V and J are TRBV4-3 and TRBJ2-7, with unresolved D. The V gene lost 0 bases and the J gene lost 1 base, with 4 bases spanning the gap. The CDR3 has 13 amino acids. Germline V gene lookup returns CDR1 LGHNA and CDR2 YSLEER. The CDR3, as DNA: TGCGCCAGCAGCCAAGAACTATCCTACGAGCAGTACTTC. It encodes CASSQELSYEQYF.

This clonotype was recorded at least ten times. This chain connects TRBV12-3 or TRBV12-4 to TRBJ1-1; D not resolved. The CDR3 runs to 16 residues. V dropped 1 base and J dropped 6 bases, with 18 bases sitting between them. The CDR3 DNA sequence: TGTGCCAGCAGTTTAGAGTTACAAGGCTCGGGCGCTGAAGCTTTCTTT. Protein sequence: CASSLELQGSGAEAFF.

This clonotype was seen a single time. This chain joins TRBV7-9 and TRBJ2-3; D is ambiguous. Germline CDR1 reads SEHNR; CDR2 reads FQNEAQ (reference sequence). The CDR3 is made up of 14 amino acids. V lost 5 bases and J 6 bases, leaving 15 bases between the germline ends. In DNA, the CDR3 is TGTGCCAGCAGCCCTCGGACCGCAGCGGATACGCAGTATTTT. The encoded protein is CASSPRTAADTQYF.

This clonotype appeared a few times. The chain combines TRBV29-1 with TRBJ2-1; 11 nucleotides agree with TRBD2. With 6 bases clipped from V and 14 bases from J, the junction kept 9 bases outside the gene matches. CDR3 length equals 12 residues. CDR1 SQVTM and CDR2 ANQGSEA come from the germline V gene. The CDR3 DNA reads TGCAGCGTGGTACTAGCGGGGGATGCCGAGTTCTTC. Its protein product is CSVVLAGDAEFF.

The gene calls are TRBV15 and TRBJ2-1, with unresolved D. Trimming left V 0 bases short and J 0 bases short, with 12 bases between. The CDR3 is 17 amino acids. Per germline, CDR1 LNHNV and CDR2 YYDKDF (reference sequence). The CDR3 here is CATSRDVRMASYNEQFF. Here the CDR3 DNA reads TGTGCCACCAGCAGAGATGTAAGGATGGCCTCCTACAATGAGCAGTTCTTC.

In its sample, this clonotype was seen once. This rearrangement joins TRBV12-3 or TRBV12-4 to TRBJ1-5; D is uncertain. V lost 4 bases to trimming and J lost 4 bases, with 5 bases between them. The CDR3 consists of 12 residues. CDR3 sequence (DNA): TGTGCCAGCAGTTCTCCGAATCAGCCCCAGCATTTT. The encoded protein is CASSSPNQPQHF.

The chain is built from TRBV7-3 and TRBJ2-5; the D is unclear. The CDR3 extends over 13 amino acids. The germline gives CDR1 SGHTA, CDR2 FQGTGA. The V and J ends lost 2 bases and 2 bases respectively, with 6 bases between them. The DNA of the CDR3 is TGTGCCAGCAGCTTATGGGCACAAGAGACCCAGTACTTC. Its translation is CASSLWAQETQYF.

About this clonotype itself: This likely comes from a read error, as the CDR3 has no conserved phenylalanine or tryptophan at its end. The chain carries TRBV3-1 and TRBJ2-7; 8 nucleotides match TRBD1. V lost 4 bases, J lost 1 base, and 3 bases stayed unmatched. This CDR3 is built from 14 residues. Germline V gene sequence: CDR1 LGHDT, CDR2 YNNKEL (reference sequence). The CDR3: CASSPGTGSYEQYP. The CDR3 coding sequence is TGTGCCAGCAGCCCCGGGACAGGTTCCTACGAGCAGTACCCC.

The chain has TRBV16 and TRBJ2-3; TRBD1 is a possible D gene (5 bases). Trimming took 5 bases from V and 2 from J, leaving 8 bases between them. CDR3 length equals 13 residues. In germline, CDR1 is KGHSY, CDR2 FQNENV. The CDR3 loop reads CASSLGDTDTQYF. DNA of the CDR3: TGTGCCAGCAGCTTAGGGGACACAGATACGCAGTATTTT.

The chain carries TRBV13 and TRBJ1-4; D ambiguous. CDR1 PRHDT and CDR2 FYEKMQ come from the germline V gene (reference sequence). The V end was cut by 3 bases, the J end by 6 bases, with 11 bases between. CDR3 length: 14 residues. This CDR3 is CASSFRGKDEKLFF. CDR3 coding DNA: TGTGCCAGCAGCTTTAGAGGGAAGGATGAAAAACTGTTTTTT. Full variable domain (rest looked up from reference TRBV13 and TRBJ1-4): AAGVIQSPRHLIKEKRETATLKCYPIPRHDTVYWYQQGPGQDPQFLISFYEKMQSDKGSIPDRFSAQQFSDYHSELNMSSLELGDSALYFCASSFRGKDEKLFFGSGTQLSVL.

The rearrangement joins TRBV29-1 to TRBJ2-3, with D possibly being TRBD1 (6 bases). V gave up 4 bases and J gave up 0 bases, with 11 bases separating them. The length of the CDR3 is 14 residues. Germline assignment: CDR1 SQVTM and CDR2 ANQGSEA. The CDR3: CSVGDTQSTDTQYF. The DNA for the CDR3 is TGCAGCGTTGGGGACACCCAGAGCACAGATACGCAGTATTTT.

This chain joins TRBV6-1 and TRBJ1-1; possibly TRBD1 for D (5 bases). From germline, CDR1 is MNHNS and CDR2 SASEGT. The CDR3 totals 13 residues. The V and J ends lost 6 bases and 7 bases respectively, with 15 bases between them. The CDR3 coding sequence is TGTGCCAGCAGCCTCAGGGCCGAAGGTGAAGCTTTCTTT. As protein: CASSLRAEGEAFF.

This clonotype showed up just once. The chain recombines TRBV11-1 with TRBJ1-2; a possible D gene is TRBD1 (6 bases). CDR3 length: 17 amino acids. Trimming removed 6 bases from V and 2 bases from J, with 22 bases in between. CDR1 and CDR2 from the germline V gene are SGHAT and FQDESV (reference sequence). The CDR3 DNA sequence: TGTGCCAGCAGGGCGAGGTCGGGGGCACGCGCCAACTATGGCTACACCTTC. Translated, it gives CASRARSGARANYGYTF.

This clonotype is medium-sized (0.01 to 0.1%) in the sample. V usage is TRBV4-1 and J usage is TRBJ1-6; D gene ambiguous. The V end was cut by 1 base, the J end by 9 bases, with 7 bases between. The CDR3 has 13 residues. CDR1 and CDR2 (germline): MGHRA, YSYEKL. The chain's CDR3 is CASSQGSGSPLHF. In DNA, the CDR3 is TGCGCCAGCAGCCAAGGTTCGGGTTCACCCCTCCACTTT.

The chain couples TRBV29-1 to TRBJ2-7; D not resolved. Trimming pared 3 bases from V and 2 bases from J, leaving 8 bases between. Germline CDR1 is SQVTM and CDR2 is ANQGSEA. This CDR3 has 12 residues. The CDR3 loop reads CSVDGGAYEQYF. For the CDR3, the DNA is TGCAGCGTTGACGGCGGTGCCTACGAGCAGTACTTC.

The chain uses TRBV7-9 and TRBJ2-5; D possibly corresponds to TRBD1 (6 bases). The V end lost 5 bases, the J end lost 5 bases, and 15 bases lay between the germline ends. This CDR3 contains 14 residues. CDR1 and CDR2 (germline): SEHNR, FQNEAQ (reference sequence). This chain's CDR3 is CASSLDSFSETQYF. The CDR3 DNA reads TGTGCCAGCAGCCTGGACAGTTTTTCGGAGACCCAGTACTTC.

This chain links TRBV19 with TRBJ2-5; 15 positions agree with TRBD2. Germline V gene data show CDR1 as LNHDA and CDR2 as SQIVND (reference sequence). The CDR3 consists of 17 residues. Germline trimming cut 6 bases from V and 1 base from J; bases unmatched to any gene: 6. Here the CDR3 DNA reads TGTGCCAGTAGCCCGGGACTAGCGGGGGGTCTCCAAGAGACCCAGTACTTC. Protein sequence: CASSPGLAGGLQETQYF. Full variable domain (missing parts from reference TRBV19 and TRBJ2-5): DGGITQSPKYLFRKEGQNVTLSCEQNLNHDAMYWYRQDPGQGLRLIYYSQIVNDFQKGDIAEGYSVSREKKESFPLTVTSAQKNPTAFYLCASSPGLAGGLQETQYFGPGTRLLVL.

Here the CDR3 reads CSARDHRLLGNSPLHF. The DNA for the CDR3 is TGCAGTGCTAGAGATCATAGGTTACTGGGGAATTCACCCCTCCACTTT. This chain links TRBV20-1 with TRBJ1-6; D gene unclear. The CDR3 runs to 16 residues. Per germline, CDR1 DFQATT and CDR2 SNEGSKA (reference sequence). Deletions cut 0 bases from V and 7 bases from J, with 16 bases between.

The J gene is TRBJ2-3, the V gene TRBV5-1; the D gene could be TRBD1 or TRBD2 (6 bases each). This CDR3 has 15 residues. Per the germline V gene, CDR1 is SGHRS and CDR2 is YFSETQ. Deletions cut 1 base from V and 2 bases from J, with 11 bases between. The CDR3 DNA reads TGCGCCAGCAGCTTGTCGGGGGCGATCACAGATACGCAGTATTTT. Translation gives CASSLSGAITDTQYF.